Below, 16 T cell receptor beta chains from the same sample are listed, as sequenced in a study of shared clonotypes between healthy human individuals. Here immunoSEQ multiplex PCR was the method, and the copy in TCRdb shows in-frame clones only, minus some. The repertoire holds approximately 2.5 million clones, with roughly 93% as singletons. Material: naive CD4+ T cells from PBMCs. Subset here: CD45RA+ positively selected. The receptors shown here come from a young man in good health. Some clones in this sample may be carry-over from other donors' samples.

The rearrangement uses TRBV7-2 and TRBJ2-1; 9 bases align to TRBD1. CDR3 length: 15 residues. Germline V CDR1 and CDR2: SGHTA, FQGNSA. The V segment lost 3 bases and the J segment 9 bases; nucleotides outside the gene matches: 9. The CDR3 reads CASSLARDRVSEQFF. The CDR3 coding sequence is TGTGCCAGCAGCTTGGCCCGGGACAGGGTAAGTGAGCAGTTCTTC.

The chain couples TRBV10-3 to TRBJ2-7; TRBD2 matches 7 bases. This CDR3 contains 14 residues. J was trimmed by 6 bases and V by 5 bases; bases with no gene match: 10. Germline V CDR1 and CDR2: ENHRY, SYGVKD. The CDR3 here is CAISLTSGTREQYF. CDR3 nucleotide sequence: TGTGCCATCAGTCTCACGAGCGGGACGCGCGAGCAGTACTTC.

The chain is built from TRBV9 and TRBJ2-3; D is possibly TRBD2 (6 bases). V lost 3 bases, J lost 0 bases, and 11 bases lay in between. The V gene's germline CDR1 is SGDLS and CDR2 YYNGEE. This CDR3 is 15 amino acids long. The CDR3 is CASSATSKSTDTQYF. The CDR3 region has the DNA TGTGCCAGCAGCGCGACTAGTAAAAGCACAGATACGCAGTATTTT.

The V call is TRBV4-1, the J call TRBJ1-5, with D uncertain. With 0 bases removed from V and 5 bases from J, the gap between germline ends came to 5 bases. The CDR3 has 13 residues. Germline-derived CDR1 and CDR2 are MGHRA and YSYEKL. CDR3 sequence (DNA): TGCGCCAGCAGCCAAGATTTATATCAGCCCCAGCATTTT. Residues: CASSQDLYQPQHF.

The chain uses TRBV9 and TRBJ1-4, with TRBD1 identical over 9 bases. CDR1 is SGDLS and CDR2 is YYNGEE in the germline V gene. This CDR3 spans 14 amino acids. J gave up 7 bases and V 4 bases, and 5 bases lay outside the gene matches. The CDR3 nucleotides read TGTGCCAGCAGCCGGGACAGGGAACGTGAAAAACTGTTTTTT. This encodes CASSRDREREKLFF.

CDR3 bases: TGCGCCAGCGACAGGGCACCACTGGCTGGGGCCAACGTCCTGACTTTC. The encoded protein is CASDRAPLAGANVLTF. The rearrangement uses TRBV5-1 and TRBJ2-6; 7 nucleotides line up with TRBD1. Germline trimming cut 7 bases from V and 2 bases from J; bases unmatched to any gene: 9. The V gene's germline CDR1 is SGHRS and CDR2 YFSETQ. CDR3 size: 16 residues.

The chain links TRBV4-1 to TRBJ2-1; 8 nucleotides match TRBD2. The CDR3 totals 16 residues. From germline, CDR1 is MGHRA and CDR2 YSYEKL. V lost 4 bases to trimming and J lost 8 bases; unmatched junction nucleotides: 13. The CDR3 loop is CASSRKTSGRTDEQFF. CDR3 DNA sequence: TGCGCCAGCAGCCGAAAAACCAGCGGGAGAACGGATGAGCAGTTCTTC.

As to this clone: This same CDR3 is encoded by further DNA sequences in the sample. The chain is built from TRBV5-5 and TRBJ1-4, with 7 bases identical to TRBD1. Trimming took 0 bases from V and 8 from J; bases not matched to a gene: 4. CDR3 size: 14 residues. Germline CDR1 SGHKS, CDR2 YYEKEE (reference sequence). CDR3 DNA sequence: TGTGCCAGCAGCTTGGGAGGCAGGGGGGAAAAACTGTTTTTT. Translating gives CASSLGGRGEKLFF. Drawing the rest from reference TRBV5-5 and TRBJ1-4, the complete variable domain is DAGVTQSPTHLIKTRGQQVTLRCSPISGHKSVSWYQQVLGQGPQFIFQYYEKEERGRGNFPDRFSARQFPNYSSELNVNALLLGDSALYLCASSLGGRGEKLFFGSGTQLSVL.

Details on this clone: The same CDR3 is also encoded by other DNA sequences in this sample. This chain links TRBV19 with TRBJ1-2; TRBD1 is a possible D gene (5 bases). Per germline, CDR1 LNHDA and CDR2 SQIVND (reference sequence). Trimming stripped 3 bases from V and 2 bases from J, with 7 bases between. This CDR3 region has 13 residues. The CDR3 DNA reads TGTGCCAGTAGTATCGAGGGGAACTATGGCTACACCTTC. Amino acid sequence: CASSIEGNYGYTF. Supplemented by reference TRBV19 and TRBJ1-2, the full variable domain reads DGGITQSPKYLFRKEGQNVTLSCEQNLNHDAMYWYRQDPGQGLRLIYYSQIVNDFQKGDIAEGYSVSREKKESFPLTVTSAQKNPTAFYLCASSIEGNYGYTFGSGTRLTVV.

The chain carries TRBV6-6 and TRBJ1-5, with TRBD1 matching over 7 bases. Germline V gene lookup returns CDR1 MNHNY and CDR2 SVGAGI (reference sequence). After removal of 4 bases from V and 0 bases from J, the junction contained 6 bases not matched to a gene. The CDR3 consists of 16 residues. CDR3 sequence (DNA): TGTGCCAGCAGTTCCCGCAGGGGGGCTAGCAATCAGCCCCAGCATTTT. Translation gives CASSSRRGASNQPQHF.

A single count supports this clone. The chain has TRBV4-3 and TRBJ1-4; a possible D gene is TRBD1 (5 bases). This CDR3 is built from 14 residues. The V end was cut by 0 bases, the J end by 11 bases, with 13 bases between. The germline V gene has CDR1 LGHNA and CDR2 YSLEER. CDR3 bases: TGCGCCAGCAGCCAAGATTCTAGGGGTCGGAAACTGTTTTTT. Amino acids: CASSQDSRGRKLFF.

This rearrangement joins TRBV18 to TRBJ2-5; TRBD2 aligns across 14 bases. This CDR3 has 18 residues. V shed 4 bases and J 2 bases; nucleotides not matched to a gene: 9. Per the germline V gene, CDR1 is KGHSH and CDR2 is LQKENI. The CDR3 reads CASSLRTSGRSAQETQYF. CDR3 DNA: TGTGCCAGCTCACTCCGGACTAGCGGGAGGTCAGCTCAAGAGACCCAGTACTTC.

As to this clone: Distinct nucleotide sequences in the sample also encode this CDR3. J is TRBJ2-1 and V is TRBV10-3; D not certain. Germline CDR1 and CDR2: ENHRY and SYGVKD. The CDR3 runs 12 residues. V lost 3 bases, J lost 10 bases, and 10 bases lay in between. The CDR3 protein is CAISETGGEQFF. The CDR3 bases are TGTGCCATCAGTGAAACCGGTGGAGAGCAGTTCTTC.

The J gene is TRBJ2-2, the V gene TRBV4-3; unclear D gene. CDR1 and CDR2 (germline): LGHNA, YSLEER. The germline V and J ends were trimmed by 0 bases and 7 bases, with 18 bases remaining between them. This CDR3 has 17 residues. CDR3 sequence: CASSQDRGLRLGGELFF. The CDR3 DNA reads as TGCGCCAGCAGCCAAGATCGAGGCTTGAGGTTGGGCGGGGAGCTGTTTTTT.

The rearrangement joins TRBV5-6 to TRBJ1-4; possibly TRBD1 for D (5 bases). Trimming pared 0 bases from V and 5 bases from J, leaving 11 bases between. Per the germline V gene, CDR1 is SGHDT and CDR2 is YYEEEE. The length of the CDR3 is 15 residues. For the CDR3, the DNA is TGTGCCAGCAGCTTGGGGCTCAGGGAGAATGAAAAACTGTTTTTT. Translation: CASSLGLRENEKLFF.

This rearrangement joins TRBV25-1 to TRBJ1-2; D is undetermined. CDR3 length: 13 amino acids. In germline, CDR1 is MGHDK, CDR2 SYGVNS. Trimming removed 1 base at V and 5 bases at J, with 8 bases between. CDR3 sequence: CASSEWARYGYTF. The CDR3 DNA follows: TGTGCCAGCAGTGAATGGGCAAGATATGGCTACACCTTC.